This T cell receptor beta chain was sequenced in a study of blood T cell repertoires in COVID-19. At the level of the study: T cells, B-cell-depleted T cells, or PBMCs provided the cDNA or gDNA that served as material.

TCRdb's copy holds only in-frame clones and misses some; the assay was immunoSEQ multiplex PCR. The sample has about 180,000 clones; 86% are singletons. Sequencing was carried out using peripheral blood. The sequence derives from a woman between 25 and 40 years old with active or convalescent COVID-19.

CDR3 amino acids: CASSSQTGVYEKLFF. As DNA, the CDR3 is TGTGCCAGCAGCTCGCAGACAGGGGTTTACGAAAAACTGTTTTTT. The gene calls are TRBV7-9 and TRBJ1-4, with TRBD1 matching over 8 bases. In germline, CDR1 is SEHNR, CDR2 FQNEAQ (reference sequence). With 4 bases clipped from V and 8 bases from J, the junction kept 9 bases outside the gene matches. This CDR3 is 15 amino acids long.